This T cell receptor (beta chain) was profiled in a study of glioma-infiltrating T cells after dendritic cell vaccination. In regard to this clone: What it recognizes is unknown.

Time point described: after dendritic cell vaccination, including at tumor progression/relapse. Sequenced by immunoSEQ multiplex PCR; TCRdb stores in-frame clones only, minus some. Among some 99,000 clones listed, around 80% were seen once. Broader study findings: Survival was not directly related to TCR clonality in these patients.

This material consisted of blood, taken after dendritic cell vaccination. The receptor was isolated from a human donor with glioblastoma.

CDR3 amino acids: CASSLPGADTQYF. The CDR3 nucleotides are TGTGCCAGCAGCCTCCCGGGGGCAGATACGCAGTATTTT. The chain employs TRBV6-6 and TRBJ2-3; a possible D gene is TRBD2 (6 bases). The CDR3 has 13 residues. CDR1 is MNHNY and CDR2 is SVGAGI in the germline V gene (reference sequence). Trimming removed 6 bases from V and 4 bases from J, with 11 bases in between.